The T cell receptor (beta chain) described here comes from a study of shared clonotypes between healthy human individuals. Across the whole study: Contributing individuals were a couple of females and three males aged 18 to 49.

As for this clone: Its target is not known.

The study, taken as a whole, reports: Some naive CD4 clonotypes, 4% to 6%, turned up in common across several donors.

In the source study's methods: Junction-only sequences without quality scores were provided by ImmunoSEQ, so filtering was different. Here immunoSEQ multiplex PCR was the method, and the copy in TCRdb shows in-frame clones only, minus some. V and J calls and clone size come straight from that table; D and trimming were deduced from the DNA. The table includes around 2,000,000 clones, about 95% detected once. CD45RO-negative cells were positively selected for CCR7, leaving out terminally differentiated effector memory CD45RA+ cells. Among the donors, all were Caucasian adults who lived in Nashville, Tennessee. The CDR3 covers 17 residues. Trimming took 1 base from V and 0 from J, leaving 15 bases between them. CDR1 and CDR2 (germline): LNHDA, SQIVND (reference sequence).

The sample taken for sequencing was naive CD8+ T cells sorted from blood. The receptor was derived from a young man in good health. This chain uses TRBV19 with TRBJ1-2; no reliable D call. CDR3 DNA sequence: TGTGCCAGTAGTATAGTGGCGGGGTCTGCCCCTAACTATGGCTACACCTTC. Translation gives CASSIVAGSAPNYGYTF.